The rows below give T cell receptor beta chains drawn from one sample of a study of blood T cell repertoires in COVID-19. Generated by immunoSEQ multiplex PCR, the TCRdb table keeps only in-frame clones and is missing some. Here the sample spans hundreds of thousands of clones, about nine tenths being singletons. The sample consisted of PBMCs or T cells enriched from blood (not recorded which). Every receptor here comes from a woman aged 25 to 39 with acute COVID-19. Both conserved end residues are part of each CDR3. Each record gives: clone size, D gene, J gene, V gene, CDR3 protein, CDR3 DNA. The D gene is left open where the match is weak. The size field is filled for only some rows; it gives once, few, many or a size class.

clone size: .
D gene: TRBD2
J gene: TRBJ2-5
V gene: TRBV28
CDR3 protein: CASSSGLAGPRETQYF
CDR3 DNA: TGTGCCAGCAGTTCCGGACTAGCGGGGCCCCGCGAGACCCAGTACTTC

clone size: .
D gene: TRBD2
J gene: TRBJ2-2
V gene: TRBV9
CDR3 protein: CASSVGAGGLDTGELFF
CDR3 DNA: TGTGCCAGCAGCGTAGGAGCGGGGGGGCTGGACACCGGGGAGCTGTTTTTT

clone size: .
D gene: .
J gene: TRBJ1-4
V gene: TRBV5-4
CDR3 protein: CASSLGGRGSNEKLFF
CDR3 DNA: TGTGCCAGCAGCTTGGGAGGAAGGGGCTCTAATGAAAAACTGTTTTTT

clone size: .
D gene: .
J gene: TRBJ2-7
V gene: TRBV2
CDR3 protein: CASLSYYEQYF
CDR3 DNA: TGTGCCAGCTTGTCCTACTACGAGCAGTACTTC

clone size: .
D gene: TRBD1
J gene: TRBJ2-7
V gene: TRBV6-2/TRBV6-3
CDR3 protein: CASSYSWDSPYEQYF
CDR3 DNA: TGTGCCAGCAGTTACTCTTGGGACAGCCCATACGAGCAGTACTTC

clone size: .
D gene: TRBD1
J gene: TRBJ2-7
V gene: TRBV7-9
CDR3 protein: CASSLRDRDSYEQYF
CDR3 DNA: TGTGCCAGCAGCTTACGGGACAGGGACTCCTACGAGCAGTACTTC

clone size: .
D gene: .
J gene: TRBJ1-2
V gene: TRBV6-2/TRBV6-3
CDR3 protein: CASTPQVAGYGYTF
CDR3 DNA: TGTGCCAGCACCCCACAAGTGGCAGGCTATGGCTACACCTTC

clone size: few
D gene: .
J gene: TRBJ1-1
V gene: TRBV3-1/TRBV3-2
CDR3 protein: CASSRGGETTEAFF
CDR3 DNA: TGTGCCAGCAGCCGGGGGGGTGAGACAACTGAAGCTTTCTTT

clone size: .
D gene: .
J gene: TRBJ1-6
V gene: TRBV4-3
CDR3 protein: CASSHGESSYNSPLHF
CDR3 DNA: TGCGCCAGCAGCCATGGAGAAAGCTCCTATAATTCACCCCTCCACTTT

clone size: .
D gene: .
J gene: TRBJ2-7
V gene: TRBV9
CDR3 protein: CASSVAFDRYEQYF
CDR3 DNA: TGTGCCAGCAGCGTAGCGTTCGACAGATACGAGCAGTACTTC

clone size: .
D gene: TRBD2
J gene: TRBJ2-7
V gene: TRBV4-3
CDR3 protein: CASSQETGGTRLSYEQYF
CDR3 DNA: TGCGCCAGCAGCCAAGAAACCGGAGGGACTAGACTTTCCTACGAGCAGTACTTC

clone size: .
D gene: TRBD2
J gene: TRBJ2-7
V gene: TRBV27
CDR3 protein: CASSTRTGGYEQYF
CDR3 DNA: TGTGCCAGCAGTACTCGGACGGGAGGCTACGAGCAGTACTTC

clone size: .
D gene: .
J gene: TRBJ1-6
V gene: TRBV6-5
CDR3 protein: CASWSFRGNSPLHF
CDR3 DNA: TGTGCCAGCTGGTCATTCAGGGGTAATTCACCCCTCCACTTT

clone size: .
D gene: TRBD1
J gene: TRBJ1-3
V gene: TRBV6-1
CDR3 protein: CASSDGTVSGNTIYF
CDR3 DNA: TGTGCCAGCAGTGACGGGACAGTCTCTGGAAACACCATATATTTT

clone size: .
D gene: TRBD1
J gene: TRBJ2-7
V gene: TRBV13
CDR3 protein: CASSRGGQTYEQYF
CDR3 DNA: TGTGCCAGCAGCCGAGGGGGACAGACCTACGAGCAGTACTTC

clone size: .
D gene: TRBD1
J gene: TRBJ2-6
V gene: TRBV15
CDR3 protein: CATSRDRASGANVLTF
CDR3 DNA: TGTGCCACCAGCAGGGACAGGGCGTCTGGGGCCAACGTCCTGACTTTC

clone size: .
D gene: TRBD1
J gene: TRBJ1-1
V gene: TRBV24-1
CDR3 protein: CATSEGQGLNTEAFF
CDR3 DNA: TGTGCCACCAGTGAAGGACAGGGTCTGAACACTGAAGCTTTCTTT

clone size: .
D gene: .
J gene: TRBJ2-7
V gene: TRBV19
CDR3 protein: CASSFQGNHEQYF
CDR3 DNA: TGTGCCAGTAGTTTCCAGGGGAACCACGAGCAGTACTTC

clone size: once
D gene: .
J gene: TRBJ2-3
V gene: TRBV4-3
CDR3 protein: CASSHLTNSPNTDTQYF
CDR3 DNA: TGCGCCAGCAGCCACCTAACCAACTCACCCAACACAGATACGCAGTATTTT